The clone carrying this T cell receptor beta chain was seen only a few times. Its antigen is undetermined. The data derive from a study of cytotoxic CD8 clonotypes in ibrutinib-treated CLL. General study points: Clonality (at baseline) was higher than in age-matched healthy donors and tracked circulating CD8+ T-cell counts.

V dropped 5 bases and J dropped 2 bases, with 16 bases sitting between them. This CDR3 has 15 amino acids. Germline V lookup: CDR1 MNHEY, CDR2 SMNVEV (reference sequence). Sequencing used immunoSEQ multiplex PCR; TCRdb keeps in-frame clones, though not all of them. Of some 200,000 clones detected, 55% to 85% appear once; the ten largest clones hold over 10%. The rearrangement uses TRBV27 and TRBJ2-7; perhaps D is TRBD1 or TRBD2 (5 bases each). The source of this sequence is a human donor with chronic lymphocytic leukemia. The sequences come from PBMCs, collected after 24 months of ibrutinib treatment. CDR3 bases: TGTGCCAGCAGTCTACGGGGCAGCGGCCCCTACGAGCAGTACTTC. Translating gives CASSLRGSGPYEQYF.